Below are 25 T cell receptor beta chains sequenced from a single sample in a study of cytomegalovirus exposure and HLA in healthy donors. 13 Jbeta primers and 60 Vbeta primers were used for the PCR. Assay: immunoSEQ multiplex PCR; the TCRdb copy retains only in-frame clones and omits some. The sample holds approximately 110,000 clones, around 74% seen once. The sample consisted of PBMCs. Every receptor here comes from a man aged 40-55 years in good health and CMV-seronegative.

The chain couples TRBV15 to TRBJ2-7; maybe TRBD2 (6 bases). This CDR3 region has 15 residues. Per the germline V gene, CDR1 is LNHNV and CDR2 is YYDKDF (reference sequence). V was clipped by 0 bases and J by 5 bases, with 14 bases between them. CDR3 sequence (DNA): TGTGCCACCAGCAGAGACTGGACGGAGGGCCACGAGCAGTACTTC. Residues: CATSRDWTEGHEQYF.

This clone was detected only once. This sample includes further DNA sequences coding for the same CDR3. CDR3 DNA sequence: TGTGCCAGCAGTAACCCCCAACAGGGATCCTACGAGCAGTACTTC. Translating it yields CASSNPQQGSYEQYF. V is TRBV6-5 and J is TRBJ2-7; D possibly corresponds to TRBD1 (6 bases). V dropped 5 bases and J dropped 1 base, with 15 bases sitting between them. CDR1 and CDR2 from the germline V gene are MNHEY and SVGAGI. CDR3 size: 15 residues.

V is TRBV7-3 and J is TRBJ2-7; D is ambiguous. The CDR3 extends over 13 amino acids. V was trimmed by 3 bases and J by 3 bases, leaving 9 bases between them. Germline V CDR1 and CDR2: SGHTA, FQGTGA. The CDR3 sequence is CASSFNEDYEQYF. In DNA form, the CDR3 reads TGTGCCAGCAGCTTTAATGAGGACTACGAGCAGTACTTC.

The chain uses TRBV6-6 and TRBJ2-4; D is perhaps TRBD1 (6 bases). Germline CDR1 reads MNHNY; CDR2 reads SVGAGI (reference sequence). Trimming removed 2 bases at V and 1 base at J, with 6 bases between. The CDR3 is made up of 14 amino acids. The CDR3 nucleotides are TGTGCCAGCAGTTACCAGGGGGCCAAAAACATTCAGTACTTC. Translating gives CASSYQGAKNIQYF.

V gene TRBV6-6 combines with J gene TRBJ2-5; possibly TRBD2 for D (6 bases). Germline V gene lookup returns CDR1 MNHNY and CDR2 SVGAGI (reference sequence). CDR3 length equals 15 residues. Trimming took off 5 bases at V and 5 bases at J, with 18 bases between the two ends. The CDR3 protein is CASSTPGGPKETQYF. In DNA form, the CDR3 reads TGTGCCAGCAGTACCCCTGGAGGGCCGAAGGAGACCCAGTACTTC.

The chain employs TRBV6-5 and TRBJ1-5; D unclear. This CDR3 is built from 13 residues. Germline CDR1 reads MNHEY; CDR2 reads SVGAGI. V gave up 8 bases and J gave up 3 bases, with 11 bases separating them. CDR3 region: CASQHRTNQPQHF. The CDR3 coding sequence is TGTGCCAGCCAGCACAGAACCAATCAGCCCCAGCATTTT.

The CDR3 coding sequence is TGTGCCAGCAGTGAAGCTTCCTGGGGAGCAGGCAGGCAGTACTTC. Amino acids: CASSEASWGAGRQYF. This chain links TRBV6-1 with TRBJ2-7, with a weak D call TRBD2 (5 bases). The V and J ends lost 0 bases and 9 bases respectively, with 18 bases between them. CDR1 is MNHNS, CDR2 SASEGT, per germline. This CDR3 comprises 15 residues.

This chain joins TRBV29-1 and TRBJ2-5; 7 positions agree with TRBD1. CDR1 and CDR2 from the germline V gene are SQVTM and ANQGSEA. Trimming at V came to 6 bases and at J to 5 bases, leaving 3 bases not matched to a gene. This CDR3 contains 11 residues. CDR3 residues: CSVTGAETQYF. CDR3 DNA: TGCAGCGTCACAGGGGCCGAGACCCAGTACTTC.

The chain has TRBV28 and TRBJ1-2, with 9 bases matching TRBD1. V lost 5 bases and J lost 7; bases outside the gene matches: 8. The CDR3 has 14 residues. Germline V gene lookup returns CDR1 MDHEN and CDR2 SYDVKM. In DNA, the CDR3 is TGTGCCAGCAGTACGGGACCGGGACAGGGTGGCTACACCTTC. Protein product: CASSTGPGQGGYTF.

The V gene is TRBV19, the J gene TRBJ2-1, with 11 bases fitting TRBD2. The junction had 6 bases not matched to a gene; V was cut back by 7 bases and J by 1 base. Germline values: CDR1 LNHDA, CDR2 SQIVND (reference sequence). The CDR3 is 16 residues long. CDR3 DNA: TGTGCCAGTACCTCTAGCGGGAGGCCGTCCTACAATGAGCAGTTCTTC. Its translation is CASTSSGRPSYNEQFF.

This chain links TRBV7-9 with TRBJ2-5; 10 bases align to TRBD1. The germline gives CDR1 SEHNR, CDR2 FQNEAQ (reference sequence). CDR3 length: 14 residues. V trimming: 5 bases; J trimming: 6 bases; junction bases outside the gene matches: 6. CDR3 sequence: CASSDRDRGKTQYF. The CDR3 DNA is TGTGCCAGCAGCGATAGGGACAGGGGCAAGACCCAGTACTTC.

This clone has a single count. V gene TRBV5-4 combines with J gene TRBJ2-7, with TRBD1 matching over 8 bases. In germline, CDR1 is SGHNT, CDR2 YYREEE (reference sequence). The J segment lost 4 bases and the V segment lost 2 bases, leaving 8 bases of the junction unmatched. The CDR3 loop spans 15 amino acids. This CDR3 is CASSFAQGADYEQYF. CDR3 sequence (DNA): TGTGCCAGCAGCTTTGCGCAGGGGGCTGATTACGAGCAGTACTTC.

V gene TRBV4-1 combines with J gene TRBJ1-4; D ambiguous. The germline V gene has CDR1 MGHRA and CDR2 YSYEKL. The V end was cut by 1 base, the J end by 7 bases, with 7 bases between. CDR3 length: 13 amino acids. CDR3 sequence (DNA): TGCGCCAGCAGCCAAGGACATTCTGAAAAACTGTTTTTT. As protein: CASSQGHSEKLFF.

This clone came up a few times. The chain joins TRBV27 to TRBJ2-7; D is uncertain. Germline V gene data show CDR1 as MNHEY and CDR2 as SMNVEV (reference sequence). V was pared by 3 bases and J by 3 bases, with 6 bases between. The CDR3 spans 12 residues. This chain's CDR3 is CASSLGFYEQYF. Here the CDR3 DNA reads TGTGCCAGCAGTTTGGGCTTCTACGAGCAGTACTTC.

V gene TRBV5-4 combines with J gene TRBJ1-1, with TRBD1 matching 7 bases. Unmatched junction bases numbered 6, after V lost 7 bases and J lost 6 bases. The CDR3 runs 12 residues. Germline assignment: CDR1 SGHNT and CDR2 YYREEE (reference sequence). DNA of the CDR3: TGTGCCAGCCTCAGTGGGACAGCTGAAGCTTTCTTT. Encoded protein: CASLSGTAEAFF.

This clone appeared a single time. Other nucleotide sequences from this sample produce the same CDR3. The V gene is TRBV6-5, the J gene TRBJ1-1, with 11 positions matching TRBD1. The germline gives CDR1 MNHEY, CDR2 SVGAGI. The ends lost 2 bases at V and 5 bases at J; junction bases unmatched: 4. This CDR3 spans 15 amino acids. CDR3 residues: CASSYGDRGRTEAFF. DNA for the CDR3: TGTGCCAGCAGTTACGGGGACAGGGGGAGGACTGAAGCTTTCTTT.

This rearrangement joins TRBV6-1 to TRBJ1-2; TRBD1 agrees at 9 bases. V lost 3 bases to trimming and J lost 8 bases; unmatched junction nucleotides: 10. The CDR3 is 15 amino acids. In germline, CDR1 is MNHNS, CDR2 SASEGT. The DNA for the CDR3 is TGTGCCAGCAGTGACACTACAGGGGGCTTGGAAGGCTACACCTTC. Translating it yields CASSDTTGGLEGYTF.

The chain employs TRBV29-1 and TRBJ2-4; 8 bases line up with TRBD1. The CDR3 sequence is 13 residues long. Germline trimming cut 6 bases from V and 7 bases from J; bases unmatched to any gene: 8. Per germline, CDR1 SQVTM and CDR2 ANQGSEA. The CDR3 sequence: CSVQGQGWNIQYF. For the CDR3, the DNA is TGCAGCGTACAAGGACAGGGTTGGAACATTCAGTACTTC.

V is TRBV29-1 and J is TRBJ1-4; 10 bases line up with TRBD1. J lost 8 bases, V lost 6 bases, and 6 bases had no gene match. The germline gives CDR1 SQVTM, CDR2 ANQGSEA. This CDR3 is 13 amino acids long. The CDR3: CSVSGTGAEKLFF. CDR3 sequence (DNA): TGCAGCGTGTCCGGGACAGGGGCCGAAAAACTGTTTTTT.

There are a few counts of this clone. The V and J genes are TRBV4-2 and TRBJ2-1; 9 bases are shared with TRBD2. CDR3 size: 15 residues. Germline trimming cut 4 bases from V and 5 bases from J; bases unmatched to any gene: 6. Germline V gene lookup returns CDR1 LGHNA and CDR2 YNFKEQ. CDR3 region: CASSLIAGADNEQFF. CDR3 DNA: TGTGCCAGCAGCCTAATAGCGGGAGCGGACAATGAGCAGTTCTTC.

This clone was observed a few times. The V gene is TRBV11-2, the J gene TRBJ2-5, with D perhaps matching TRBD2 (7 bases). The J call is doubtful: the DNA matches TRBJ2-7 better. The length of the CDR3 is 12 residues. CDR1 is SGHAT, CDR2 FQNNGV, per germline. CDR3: CASSRGANEQYF. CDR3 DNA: TGTGCCAGCAGTCGGGGGGCTAACGAGCAGTACTTC.

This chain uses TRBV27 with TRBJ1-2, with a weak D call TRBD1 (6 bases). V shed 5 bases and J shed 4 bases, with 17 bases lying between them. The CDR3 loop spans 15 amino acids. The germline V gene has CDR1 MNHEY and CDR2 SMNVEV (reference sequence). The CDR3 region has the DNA TGTGCCAGCAGTCTCCGGCAGGGGACCCTCTATGGCTACACCTTC. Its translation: CASSLRQGTLYGYTF.

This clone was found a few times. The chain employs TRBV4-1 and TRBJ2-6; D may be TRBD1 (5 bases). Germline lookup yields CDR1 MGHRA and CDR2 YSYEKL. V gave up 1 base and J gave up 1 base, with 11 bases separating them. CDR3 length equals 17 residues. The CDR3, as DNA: TGCGCCAGCAGCCAAGGGGAAGGGGAATCTGGGGCCAACGTCCTGACTTTC. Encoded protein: CASSQGEGESGANVLTF.

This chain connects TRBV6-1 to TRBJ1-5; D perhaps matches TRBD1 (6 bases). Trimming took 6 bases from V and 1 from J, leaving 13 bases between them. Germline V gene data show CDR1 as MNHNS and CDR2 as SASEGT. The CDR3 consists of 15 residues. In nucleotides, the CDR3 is TGTGCCAGCAGCCGGGACACCGAAAGCAATCAGCCCCAGCATTTT. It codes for CASSRDTESNQPQHF.

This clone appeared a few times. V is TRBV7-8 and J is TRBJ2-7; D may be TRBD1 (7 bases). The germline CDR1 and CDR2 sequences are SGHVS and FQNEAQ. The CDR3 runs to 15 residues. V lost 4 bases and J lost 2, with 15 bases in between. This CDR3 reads CASSSQGGSTYEQYF. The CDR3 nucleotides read TGTGCCAGCAGCTCTCAGGGGGGCTCTACCTACGAGCAGTACTTC.